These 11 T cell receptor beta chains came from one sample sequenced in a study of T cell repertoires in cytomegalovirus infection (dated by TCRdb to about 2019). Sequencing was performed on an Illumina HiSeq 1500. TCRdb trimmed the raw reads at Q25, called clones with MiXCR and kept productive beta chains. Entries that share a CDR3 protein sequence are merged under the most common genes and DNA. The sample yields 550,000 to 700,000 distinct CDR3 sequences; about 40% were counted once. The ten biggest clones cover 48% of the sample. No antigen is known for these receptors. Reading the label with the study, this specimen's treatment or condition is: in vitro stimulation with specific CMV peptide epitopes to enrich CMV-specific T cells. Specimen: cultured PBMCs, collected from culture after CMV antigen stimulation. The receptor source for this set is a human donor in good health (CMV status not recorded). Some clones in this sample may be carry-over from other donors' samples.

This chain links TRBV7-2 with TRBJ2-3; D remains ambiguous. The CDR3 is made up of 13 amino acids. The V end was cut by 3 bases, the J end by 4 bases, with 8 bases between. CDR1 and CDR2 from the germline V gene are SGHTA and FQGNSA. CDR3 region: CASSFSSSDTQYF. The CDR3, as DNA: TGTGCCAGCAGCTTCTCCTCTTCAGATACGCAGTATTTT.

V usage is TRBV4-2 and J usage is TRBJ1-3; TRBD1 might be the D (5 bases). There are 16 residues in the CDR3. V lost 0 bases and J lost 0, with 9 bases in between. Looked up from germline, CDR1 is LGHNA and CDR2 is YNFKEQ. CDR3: CASSQDRTSSGNTIYF. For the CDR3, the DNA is TGTGCCAGCAGCCAAGATCGGACAAGCTCTGGAAACACCATATATTTT.

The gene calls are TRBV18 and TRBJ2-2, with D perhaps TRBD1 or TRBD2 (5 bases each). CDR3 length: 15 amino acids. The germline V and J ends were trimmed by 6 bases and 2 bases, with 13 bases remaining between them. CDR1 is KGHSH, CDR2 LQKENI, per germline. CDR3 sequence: CASSPAGANTGELFF. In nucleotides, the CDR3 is TGTGCCAGCTCGCCTGCCGGGGCCAACACCGGGGAGCTGTTTTTT. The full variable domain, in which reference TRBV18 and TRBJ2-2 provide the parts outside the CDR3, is NAGVMQNPRHLVRRRGQEARLRCSPMKGHSHVYWYRQLPEEGLKFMVYLQKENIIDESGMPKERFSAEFPKEGPSILRIQQVVRGDSAAYFCASSPAGANTGELFFGEGSRLTVL.

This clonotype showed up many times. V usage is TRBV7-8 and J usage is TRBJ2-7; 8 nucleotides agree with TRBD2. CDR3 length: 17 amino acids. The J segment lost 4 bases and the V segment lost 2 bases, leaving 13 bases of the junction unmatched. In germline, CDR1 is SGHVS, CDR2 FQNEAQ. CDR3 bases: TGTGCCAGCAGCTTAAACTTCCCCGGGAGGGCCACGTACGAGCAGTACTTC. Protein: CASSLNFPGRATYEQYF.

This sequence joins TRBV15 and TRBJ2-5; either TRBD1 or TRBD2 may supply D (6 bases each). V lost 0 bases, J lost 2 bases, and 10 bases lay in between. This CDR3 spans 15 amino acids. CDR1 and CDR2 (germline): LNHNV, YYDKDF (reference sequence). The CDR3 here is CATSREGGNQETQYF. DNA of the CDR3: TGTGCCACCAGCAGAGAAGGGGGGAATCAAGAGACCCAGTACTTC.

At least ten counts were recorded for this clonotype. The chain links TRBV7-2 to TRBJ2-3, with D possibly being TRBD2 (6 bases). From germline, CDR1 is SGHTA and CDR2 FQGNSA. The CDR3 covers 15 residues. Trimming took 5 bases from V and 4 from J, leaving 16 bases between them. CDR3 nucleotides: TGTGCCAGCAGCCCCCTAGGACTAACGCCAGATACGCAGTATTTT. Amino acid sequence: CASSPLGLTPDTQYF.

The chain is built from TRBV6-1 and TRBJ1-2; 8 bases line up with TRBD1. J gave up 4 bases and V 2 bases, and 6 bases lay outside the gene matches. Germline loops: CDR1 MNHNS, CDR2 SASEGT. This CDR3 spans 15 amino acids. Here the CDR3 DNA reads TGTGCCAGCAGTGAATCGGGACAGGTGCCCTATGGCTACACCTTC. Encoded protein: CASSESGQVPYGYTF.

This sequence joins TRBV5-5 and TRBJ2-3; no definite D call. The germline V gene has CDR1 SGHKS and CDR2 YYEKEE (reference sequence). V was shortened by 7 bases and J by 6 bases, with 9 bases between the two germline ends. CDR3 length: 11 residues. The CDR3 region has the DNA TGTGCCAGCGTTCCCCCGGATACGCAGTATTTT. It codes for CASVPPDTQYF.

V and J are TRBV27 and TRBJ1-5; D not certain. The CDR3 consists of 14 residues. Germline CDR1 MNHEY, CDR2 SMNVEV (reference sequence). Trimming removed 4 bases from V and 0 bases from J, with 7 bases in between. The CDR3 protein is CASSSENSNQPQHF. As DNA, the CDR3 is TGTGCCAGCAGTTCGGAAAATAGCAATCAGCCCCAGCATTTT.

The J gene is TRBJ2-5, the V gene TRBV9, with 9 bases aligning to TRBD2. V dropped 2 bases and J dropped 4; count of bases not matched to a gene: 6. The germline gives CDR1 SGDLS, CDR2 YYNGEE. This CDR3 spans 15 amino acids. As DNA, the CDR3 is TGTGCCAGCAGCGTCTCTAGCGGGGCGGCAGAGACCCAGTACTTC. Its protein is CASSVSSGAAETQYF.

CDR3 nucleotides: TGTGCCAGCGGCCCTTCCCTCTCCTACAATGAGCAGTTCTTC. It is translated as CASGPSLSYNEQFF. The chain combines TRBV3-1 with TRBJ2-1; D unclear. The germline V gene encodes CDR1 LGHDT and CDR2 YNNKEL (reference sequence). The CDR3 consists of 14 residues. V lost 8 bases to trimming and J lost 0 bases, with 11 bases between them.